What follows are 21 T cell receptor beta chains derived from one specimen sequenced in a study of blood T cell repertoires in COVID-19. The protocol was immunoSEQ multiplex PCR, while the TCRdb copy is restricted to in-frame clones and leaves out a portion. The table has about 100,000 clones, roughly 80% seen once. Sequencing was done on a sample of peripheral blood. All receptors come from a woman over 75 with active or convalescent COVID-19.

The chain is built from TRBV28 and TRBJ2-3; no clear D gene. V gave up 3 bases and J gave up 2 bases, with 9 bases separating them. The CDR3 is made up of 14 amino acids. The germline CDR1 and CDR2 sequences are MDHEN and SYDVKM. The CDR3 loop is CASSFRFFTDTQYF. The CDR3, as DNA: TGTGCCAGCAGTTTCAGATTCTTCACAGATACGCAGTATTTT.

The rearrangement joins TRBV2 to TRBJ1-6, with 8 positions matching TRBD1. CDR3 length: 14 residues. Germline V gene data show CDR1 as SNHLY and CDR2 as FYNNEI. Germline trimming cut 4 bases from V and 12 bases from J; bases unmatched to any gene: 8. The CDR3 protein is CASSATGTGLPLHF. The CDR3 nucleotides are TGTGCCAGCAGTGCAACCGGGACAGGACTACCCCTCCACTTT.

The J gene is TRBJ1-3, the V gene TRBV5-4; possibly TRBD1 for D (6 bases). The CDR3 contains 17 residues. CDR1 SGHNT and CDR2 YYREEE come from the germline V gene (reference sequence). With 4 bases removed from V and 1 base from J, the gap between germline ends came to 18 bases. CDR3 sequence (DNA): TGTGCCAGCAGCCGCGAACAGGGTGCCCGGTCTGGAAACACCATATATTTT. Amino acid sequence: CASSREQGARSGNTIYF.

This chain connects TRBV15 to TRBJ1-6; D gene ambiguous. Between the trimmed V and J ends, which lost 1 base and 7 bases, there was a span of 8 bases. The length of the CDR3 is 14 residues. CDR1 is LNHNV and CDR2 is YYDKDF in the germline V gene (reference sequence). CDR3 sequence: CATSRVAGNSPLHF. The CDR3 DNA reads as TGTGCCACCAGCAGAGTTGCGGGCAATTCACCCCTCCACTTT.

The chain has TRBV11-2 and TRBJ2-3; the match to TRBD1 covers 10 bases. The CDR3 totals 19 residues. CDR1 is SGHAT, CDR2 FQNNGV, per germline. The ends lost 5 bases at V and 0 bases at J; junction bases unmatched: 14. CDR3 sequence reads: CASSLTDRGGFPSTDTQYF. The DNA of the CDR3 is TGTGCCAGCAGCCTCACGGACAGGGGGGGGTTCCCTAGCACAGATACGCAGTATTTT.

This chain links TRBV10-3 with TRBJ1-1, with TRBD1 matching over 8 bases. Trimming removed 5 bases from V and 1 base from J; junction bases left unmatched: 9. Germline CDR1 and CDR2: ENHRY and SYGVKD. This CDR3 region has 16 residues. The CDR3 DNA is TGTGCCATCAGTAAAGACAGGGGCCAGAGGAACACTGAAGCTTTCTTT. It specifies CAISKDRGQRNTEAFF.

J is TRBJ2-5 and V is TRBV7-2; no definite D call. Germline CDR1 reads SGHTA; CDR2 reads FQGNSA. The CDR3 length is 12 residues. Trimming left V 5 bases short and J 5 bases short, with 9 bases between. CDR3 bases: TGTGCCAGCAGCCCTTTCAGGGAGACCCAGTACTTC. Translating gives CASSPFRETQYF.

This sequence joins TRBV10-3 and TRBJ1-3; D remains unclear. Germline lookup yields CDR1 ENHRY and CDR2 SYGVKD. Trimming removed 4 bases from V and 2 bases from J, with 3 bases in between. The CDR3 is 12 amino acids. The CDR3 nucleotides read TGTGCCATCAGTGTAACTGGAAACACCATATATTTT. Translated, it gives CAISVTGNTIYF.

The J gene is TRBJ2-7, the V gene TRBV3-1 (or the pseudogene TRBV3-2); 15 nucleotides line up with TRBD2. Per the germline V gene, CDR1 is LGHDT and CDR2 is YNNKEL (reference sequence). Unmatched junction bases numbered 7, after V lost 1 base and J lost 6 bases. CDR3 size: 17 residues. The CDR3 spells CASSQAGLAGGPVEQYF. The CDR3 DNA reads as TGTGCCAGCAGCCAAGCCGGACTAGCGGGGGGGCCCGTCGAGCAGTACTTC.

This chain joins TRBV19 and TRBJ1-5, with a weak D call TRBD1 (5 bases). The CDR3 has 16 residues. V was pared by 5 bases and J by 0 bases, with 14 bases between. The V gene's germline CDR1 is LNHDA and CDR2 SQIVND (reference sequence). The CDR3 coding sequence is TGTGCCAGTAGTGTCGACAGAGCTAATAGCAATCAGCCCCAGCATTTT. Amino acids: CASSVDRANSNQPQHF. The full variable domain, its missing parts supplied by reference TRBV19 and TRBJ1-5, is DGGITQSPKYLFRKEGQNVTLSCEQNLNHDAMYWYRQDPGQGLRLIYYSQIVNDFQKGDIAEGYSVSREKKESFPLTVTSAQKNPTAFYLCASSVDRANSNQPQHFGDGTRLSIL.

This clone occurred a few times. This chain uses TRBV4-2 with TRBJ2-3; D may be TRBD2 (6 bases). The germline V and J ends were trimmed by 4 bases and 5 bases, with 13 bases remaining between them. Germline V gene sequence: CDR1 LGHNA, CDR2 YNFKEQ. CDR3 length equals 14 residues. CDR3 coding DNA: TGTGCCAGCAGCCCCCGACTAGGTGGAGATACGCAGTATTTT. Translation gives CASSPRLGGDTQYF.

The gene calls are TRBV19 and TRBJ2-5; D might be TRBD2 (6 bases). Trimming removed 3 bases from V and 8 bases from J, with 19 bases in between. The CDR3 runs to 15 residues. Germline V gives CDR1 LNHDA, CDR2 SQIVND (reference sequence). The CDR3 is CASSMSRGGMGTQYF. The DNA of the CDR3 is TGTGCCAGTAGTATGAGTCGCGGAGGGATGGGAACCCAGTACTTC.

V is TRBV7-9 and J is TRBJ1-2; TRBD1 might be the D (5 bases). Between the trimmed V and J ends, which lost 7 bases and 0 bases, there was a span of 12 bases. Germline loops: CDR1 SEHNR, CDR2 FQNEAQ (reference sequence). The CDR3 loop spans 14 amino acids. This CDR3 reads CASNAGGTNYGYTF. The DNA of the CDR3 is TGTGCCAGCAACGCGGGGGGTACTAACTATGGCTACACCTTC.

The chain combines TRBV4-3 with TRBJ2-3; TRBD2 agrees at 8 bases. CDR1 and CDR2 (germline): LGHNA, YSLEER. V lost 4 bases and J lost 5; bases outside the gene matches: 14. This CDR3 is built from 17 residues. DNA of the CDR3: TGCGCCAGCAGCCCTTTGGGGACTACTAGCGGAGGAGATACGCAGTATTTT. Protein sequence: CASSPLGTTSGGDTQYF.

V is TRBV28 and J is TRBJ2-7; 8 positions agree with TRBD2. Germline assignment: CDR1 MDHEN and CDR2 SYDVKM. Trimming cost V 10 bases and J 3 bases; bases outside gene matches: 8. The CDR3 covers 13 residues. The CDR3 loop is CATRPGGIYEQYF. CDR3 DNA: TGTGCCACTCGACCGGGGGGGATCTACGAGCAGTACTTC.

The genes are TRBV28 and TRBJ1-4, with D hard to call. The V end was cut by 6 bases, the J end by 8 bases, with 7 bases between. Germline values: CDR1 MDHEN, CDR2 SYDVKM. The CDR3 runs to 11 residues. CDR3 region: CASSHFEKLFF. The CDR3 coding sequence is TGTGCCAGCAGCCATTTCGAAAAACTGTTTTTT.

The V gene is TRBV5-4, the J gene TRBJ2-5; 8 bases are shared with TRBD1. Looked up from germline, CDR1 is SGHNT and CDR2 is YYREEE (reference sequence). The CDR3 runs 15 residues. V lost 1 base, J lost 4 bases, and 6 bases stayed unmatched. The CDR3 here is CASSLSRGLGETQYF. DNA of the CDR3: TGTGCCAGCAGCTTGAGCAGGGGGCTTGGAGAGACCCAGTACTTC.

V is TRBV2 and J is TRBJ1-5, with D perhaps matching TRBD1 (5 bases). This CDR3 is built from 14 residues. V was pared by 4 bases and J by 8 bases, with 15 bases between. The germline V gene has CDR1 SNHLY and CDR2 FYNNEI. The DNA for the CDR3 is TGTGCCAGCAGTGGCAGTAGGGGATCTGAGCCCCAGCATTTT. This translates into CASSGSRGSEPQHF.

This clone came up once. The chain recombines TRBV6-2 or TRBV6-3 with TRBJ2-7, with TRBD1 identical over 11 bases. J lost 7 bases, V lost 2 bases, and 7 bases had no gene match. This CDR3 has 15 amino acids. The germline CDR1 and CDR2 sequences are MNHEY and SVGEGT. For the CDR3, the DNA is TGTGCCAGCAGTTACCCCGGACAGGGGGCGAGGGAGCAGTACTTC. It yields the protein CASSYPGQGAREQYF.

The chain links TRBV6-1 to TRBJ1-5; 10 positions agree with TRBD1. After removal of 4 bases from V and 0 bases from J, the junction contained 15 bases not matched to a gene. The length of the CDR3 is 20 residues. The germline CDR1 and CDR2 sequences are MNHNS and SASEGT. CDR3 in amino acids: CASSVFTGTGERYSNQPQHF. CDR3 nucleotide sequence: TGTGCCAGCAGTGTATTTACCGGGACAGGGGAGCGATATAGCAATCAGCCCCAGCATTTT.

V and J are TRBV14 and TRBJ1-4, with 9 bases that match TRBD1. V lost 3 bases and J lost 8; bases outside the gene matches: 7. This CDR3 has 15 amino acids. The V gene's germline CDR1 is SGHDN and CDR2 FVKESK. The CDR3 region has the DNA TGTGCCAGCAGCCACACCGGGACAGGGTTGGAAAAACTGTTTTTT. It translates to CASSHTGTGLEKLFF.